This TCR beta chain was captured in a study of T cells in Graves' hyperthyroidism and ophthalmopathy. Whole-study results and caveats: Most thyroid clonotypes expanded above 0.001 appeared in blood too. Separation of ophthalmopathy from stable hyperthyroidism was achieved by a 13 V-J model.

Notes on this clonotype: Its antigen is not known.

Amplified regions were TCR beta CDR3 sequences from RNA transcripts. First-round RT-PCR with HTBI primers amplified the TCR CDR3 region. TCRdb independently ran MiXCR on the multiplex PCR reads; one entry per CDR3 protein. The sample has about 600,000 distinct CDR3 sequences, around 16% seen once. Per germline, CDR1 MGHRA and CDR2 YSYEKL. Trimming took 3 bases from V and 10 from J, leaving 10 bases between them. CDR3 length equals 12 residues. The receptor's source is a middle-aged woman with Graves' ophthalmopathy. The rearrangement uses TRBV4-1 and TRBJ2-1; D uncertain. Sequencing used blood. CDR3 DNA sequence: TGCGCCAGCAGCCAGTCACCGACGGAGCAGTTCTTC. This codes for CASSQSPTEQFF.